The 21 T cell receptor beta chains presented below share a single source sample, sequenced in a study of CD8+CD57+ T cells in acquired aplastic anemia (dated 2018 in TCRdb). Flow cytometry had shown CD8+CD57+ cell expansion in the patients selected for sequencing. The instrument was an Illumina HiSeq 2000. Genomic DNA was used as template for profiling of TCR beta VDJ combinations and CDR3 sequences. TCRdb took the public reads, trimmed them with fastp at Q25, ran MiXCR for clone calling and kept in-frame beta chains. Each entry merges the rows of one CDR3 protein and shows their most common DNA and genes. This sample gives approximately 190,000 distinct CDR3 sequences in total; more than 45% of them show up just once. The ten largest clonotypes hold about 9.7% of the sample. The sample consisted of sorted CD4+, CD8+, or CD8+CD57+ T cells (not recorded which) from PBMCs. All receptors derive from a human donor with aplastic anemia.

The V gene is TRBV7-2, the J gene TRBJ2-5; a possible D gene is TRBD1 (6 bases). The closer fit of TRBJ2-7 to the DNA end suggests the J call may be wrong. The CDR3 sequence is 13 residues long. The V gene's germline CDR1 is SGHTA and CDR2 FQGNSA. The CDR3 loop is CASSNGQGTEQYF. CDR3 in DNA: TGTGCCAGCAGCAACGGGCAGGGGACCGAGCAGTACTTC.

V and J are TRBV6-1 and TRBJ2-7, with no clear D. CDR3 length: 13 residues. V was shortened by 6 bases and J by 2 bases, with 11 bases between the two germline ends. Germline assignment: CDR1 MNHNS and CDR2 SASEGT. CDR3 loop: CASSPRHTYEQYF. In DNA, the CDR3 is TGTGCCAGCAGCCCACGGCATACCTACGAGCAGTACTTC.

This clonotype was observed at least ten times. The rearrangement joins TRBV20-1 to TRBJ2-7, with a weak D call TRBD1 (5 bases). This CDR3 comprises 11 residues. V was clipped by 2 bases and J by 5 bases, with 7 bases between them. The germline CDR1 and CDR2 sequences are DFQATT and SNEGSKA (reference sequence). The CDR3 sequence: CSARKGDEQYF. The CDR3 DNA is TGCAGTGCTAGAAAAGGGGACGAGCAGTACTTC.

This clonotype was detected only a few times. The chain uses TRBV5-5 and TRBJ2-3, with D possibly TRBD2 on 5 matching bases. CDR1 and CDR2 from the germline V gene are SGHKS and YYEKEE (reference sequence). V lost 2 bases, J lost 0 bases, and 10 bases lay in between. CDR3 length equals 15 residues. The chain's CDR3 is CASSFFWTSTDTQYF. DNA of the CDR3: TGTGCCAGCAGCTTTTTTTGGACTAGCACAGATACGCAGTATTTT.

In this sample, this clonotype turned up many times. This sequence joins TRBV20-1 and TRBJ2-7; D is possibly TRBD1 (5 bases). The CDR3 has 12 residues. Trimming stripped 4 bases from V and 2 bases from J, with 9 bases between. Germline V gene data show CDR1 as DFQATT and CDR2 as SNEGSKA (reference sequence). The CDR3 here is CSATDKTYEQYF. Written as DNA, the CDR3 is TGCAGTGCTACGGACAAGACCTACGAGCAGTACTTC.

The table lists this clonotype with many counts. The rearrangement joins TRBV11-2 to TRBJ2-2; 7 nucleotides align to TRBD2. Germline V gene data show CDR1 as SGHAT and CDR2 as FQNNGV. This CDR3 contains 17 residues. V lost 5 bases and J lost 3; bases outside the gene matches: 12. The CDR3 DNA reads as TGTGCCAGCAGCCCGAGACACGCGGGAGAGTACACCGGGGAGCTGTTTTTT. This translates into CASSPRHAGEYTGELFF.

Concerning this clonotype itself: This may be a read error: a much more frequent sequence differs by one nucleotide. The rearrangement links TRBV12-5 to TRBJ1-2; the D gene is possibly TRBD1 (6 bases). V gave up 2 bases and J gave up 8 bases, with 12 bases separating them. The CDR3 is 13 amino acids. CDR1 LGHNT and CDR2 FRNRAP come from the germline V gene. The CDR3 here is CASGLTGGVGYTF. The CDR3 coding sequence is TGTGCTAGTGGTTTGACGGGGGGCGTCGGCTACACCTTC. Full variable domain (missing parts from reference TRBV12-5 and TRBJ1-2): DARVTQTPRHKVTEMGQEVTMRCQPILGHNTVFWYRQTMMQGLELLAYFRNRAPLDDSGMPKDRFSAEMPDATLATLKIQPSEPRDSAVYFCASGLTGGVGYTFGSGTRLTVV.

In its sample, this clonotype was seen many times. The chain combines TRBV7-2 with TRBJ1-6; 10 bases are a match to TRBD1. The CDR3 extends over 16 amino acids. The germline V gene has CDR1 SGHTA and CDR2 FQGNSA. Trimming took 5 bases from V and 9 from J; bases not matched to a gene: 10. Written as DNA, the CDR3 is TGTGCCAGCAGCCGAAACACCGGGACAGGGGTTTCACCCCTCCACTTT. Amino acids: CASSRNTGTGVSPLHF.

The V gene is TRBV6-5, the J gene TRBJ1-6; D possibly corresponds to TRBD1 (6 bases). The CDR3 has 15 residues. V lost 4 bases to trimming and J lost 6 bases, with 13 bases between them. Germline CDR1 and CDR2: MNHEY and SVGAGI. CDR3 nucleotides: TGTGCCAGCAGTTCGAGGACAGTCCGTAATTCACCCCTCCACTTT. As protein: CASSSRTVRNSPLHF.

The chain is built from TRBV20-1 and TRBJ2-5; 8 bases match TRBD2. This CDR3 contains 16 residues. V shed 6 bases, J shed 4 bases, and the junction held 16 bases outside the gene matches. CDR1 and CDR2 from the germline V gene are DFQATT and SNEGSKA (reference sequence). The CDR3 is CSASSLAGRAGETQYF. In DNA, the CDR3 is TGCAGTGCCAGCAGCTTAGCGGGGAGGGCCGGAGAGACCCAGTACTTC.

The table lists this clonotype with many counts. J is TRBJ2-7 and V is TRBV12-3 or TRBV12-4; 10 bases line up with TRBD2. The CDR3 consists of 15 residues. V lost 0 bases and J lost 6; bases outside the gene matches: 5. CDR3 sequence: CASSLALAGVGEQYF. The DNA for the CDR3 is TGTGCCAGCAGTTTAGCGCTAGCGGGAGTGGGCGAGCAGTACTTC.

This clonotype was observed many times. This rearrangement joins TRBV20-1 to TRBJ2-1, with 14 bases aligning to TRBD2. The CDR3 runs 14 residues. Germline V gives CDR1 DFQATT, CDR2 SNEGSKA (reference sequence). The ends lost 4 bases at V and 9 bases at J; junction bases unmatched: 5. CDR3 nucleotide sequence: TGCAGTGCTAAGGGACTAGCGGGAGTTACTGAGCAGTTCTTC. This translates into CSAKGLAGVTEQFF.

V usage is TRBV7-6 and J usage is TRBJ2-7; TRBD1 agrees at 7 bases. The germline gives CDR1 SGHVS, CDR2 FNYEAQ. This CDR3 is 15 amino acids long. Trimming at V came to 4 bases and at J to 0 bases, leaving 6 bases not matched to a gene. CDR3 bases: TGTGCCAGCAGCTCGGGACAGTTGAGCTCCTACGAGCAGTACTTC. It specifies CASSSGQLSSYEQYF. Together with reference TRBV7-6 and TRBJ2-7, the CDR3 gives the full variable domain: GAGVSQSPRYKVTKRGQDVALRCDPISGHVSLYWYRQALGQGPEFLTYFNYEAQQDKSGLPNDRFSAERPEGSISTLTIQRTEQRDSAMYRCASSSGQLSSYEQYFGPGTRLTVT.

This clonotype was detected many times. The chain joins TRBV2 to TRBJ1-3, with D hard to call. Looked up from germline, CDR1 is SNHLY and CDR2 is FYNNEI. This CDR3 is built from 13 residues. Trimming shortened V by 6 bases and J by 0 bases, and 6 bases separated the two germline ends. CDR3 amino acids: CASRGSSGNTIYF. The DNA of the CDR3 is TGTGCCAGCAGAGGGTCCTCTGGAAACACCATATATTTT.

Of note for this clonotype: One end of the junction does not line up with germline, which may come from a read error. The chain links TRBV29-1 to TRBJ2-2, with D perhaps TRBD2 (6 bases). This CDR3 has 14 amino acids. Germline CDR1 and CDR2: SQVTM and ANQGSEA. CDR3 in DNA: TGCAGCGCCACTCCGGGTTCAAACACCGGGGGGCTGTTTTTT. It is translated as CSATPGSNTGGLFF.

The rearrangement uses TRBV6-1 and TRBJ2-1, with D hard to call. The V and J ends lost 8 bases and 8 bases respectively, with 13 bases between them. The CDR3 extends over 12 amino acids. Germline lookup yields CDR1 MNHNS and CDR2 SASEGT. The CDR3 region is CASGLSFDEQFF. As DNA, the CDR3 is TGTGCCAGCGGGCTTAGTTTCGATGAGCAGTTCTTC.

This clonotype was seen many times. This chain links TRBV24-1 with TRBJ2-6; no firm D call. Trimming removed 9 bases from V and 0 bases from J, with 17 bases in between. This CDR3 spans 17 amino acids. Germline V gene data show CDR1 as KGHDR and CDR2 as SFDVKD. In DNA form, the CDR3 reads TGTGCCACCCCCGCAACCCTTTTTACCTCTGGGGCCAACGTCCTGACTTTC. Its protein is CATPATLFTSGANVLTF.

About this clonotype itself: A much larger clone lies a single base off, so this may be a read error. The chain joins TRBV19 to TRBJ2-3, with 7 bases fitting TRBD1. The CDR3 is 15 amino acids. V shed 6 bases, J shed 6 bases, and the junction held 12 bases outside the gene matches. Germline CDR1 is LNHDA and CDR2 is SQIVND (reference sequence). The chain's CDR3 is CASRGQSPRVDTQYF. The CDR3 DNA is TGTGCCAGTAGGGGACAGAGTCCCCGGGTTGATACGCAGTATTTT.

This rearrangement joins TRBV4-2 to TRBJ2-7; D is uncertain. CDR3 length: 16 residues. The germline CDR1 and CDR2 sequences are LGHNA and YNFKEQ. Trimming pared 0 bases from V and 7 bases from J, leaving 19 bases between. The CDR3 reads CASSQESNVLSMEQYF. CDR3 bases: TGTGCCAGCAGCCAAGAAAGTAACGTCCTCTCCATGGAGCAGTACTTC.

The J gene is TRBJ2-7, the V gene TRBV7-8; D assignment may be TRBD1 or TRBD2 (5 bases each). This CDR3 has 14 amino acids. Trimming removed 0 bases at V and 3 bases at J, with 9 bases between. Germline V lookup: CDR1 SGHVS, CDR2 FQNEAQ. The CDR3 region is CASSLAEGNYEQYF. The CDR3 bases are TGTGCCAGCAGCTTAGCCGAGGGGAACTACGAGCAGTACTTC.

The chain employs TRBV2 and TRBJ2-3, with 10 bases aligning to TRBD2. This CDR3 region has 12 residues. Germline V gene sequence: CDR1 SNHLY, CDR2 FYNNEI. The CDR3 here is CGSGGDSDTQYF. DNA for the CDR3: TGTGGAAGCGGGGGGGACTCAGATACGCAGTATTTT.